This T cell receptor beta chain was identified during a study of regulatory T cells in long-lasting Graves disease. Time point reported: persistent/refractory GD, antithyroid drugs over 5 years with positive TRAb. PBMCs provided the RNA from which the TCR library was made. Researchers made TCR beta libraries by using iRepertoire HTBI primers and running Arm-PCR on CDR3 regions. One entry per CDR3 protein results from TCRdb running MiXCR on the multiplex PCR reads. The sample carries 400,000 to 450,000 distinct CDR3 sequences, roughly a quarter recorded once. Trimming pared 0 bases from V and 4 bases from J, leaving 10 bases between. Germline V gene data show CDR1 as MNHGY and CDR2 as SAAAGT. The CDR3 totals 15 residues.

The J gene is TRBJ2-1, the V gene TRBV6-8; the D gene is possibly TRBD2 (6 bases). This receptor was taken from a female donor with Graves disease. The sample here was peripheral blood mononuclear cells (PBMCs), taken when the disease was refractory, from a patient treated with antithyroid drugs. The CDR3 region has the DNA TGTGCCAGCAGTTACTCGGGAGGTACTTACAATGAGCAGTTCTTC. Protein sequence: CASSYSGGTYNEQFF.